These 25 T cell receptor beta chains were all obtained from the same sample, sequenced in a study of CD8 T cells in acute hepatitis C reinfection. Time point reported: naive CD8 control sorted from an acute-time-point sample. Using immunoSEQ multiplex PCR, the repertoire was profiled, and TCRdb retains in-frame clones only, with some absent. The sample contains 38,000 or so clones, approximately 87% of which appear only once. Sequencing was carried out using naive CD8+ T cells from PBMCs. These receptors all come from a man in his thirties or forties with chronic hepatitis C.

A remark on this clone: Sequence at one end of the junction differs from germline and may be a read error. The CDR3 region has the DNA TGTGCTAGCAGCTTAGCGGGTAGTCATGAGCAGTTCTTC. This encodes CASSLAGSHEQFF. This sequence joins TRBV7-7 and TRBJ2-1; 7 bases match TRBD2. Germline CDR1 is SSHAT and CDR2 is FNYEAQ (reference sequence). CDR3 length equals 13 residues.

This clone was observed once. This rearrangement joins TRBV13 to TRBJ1-5, with D possibly TRBD1 on 6 matching bases. Germline V gene sequence: CDR1 PRHDT, CDR2 FYEKMQ (reference sequence). V was clipped by 0 bases and J by 5 bases, with 14 bases between them. This CDR3 has 16 amino acids. In nucleotides, the CDR3 is TGTGCCAGCAGCTTAGGTCCCAGGGGAAATGATCAGCCCCAGCATTTT. Its protein is CASSLGPRGNDQPQHF.

The CDR3 protein is CASSLDLDQPQHF. CDR3 in DNA: TGTGCCAGCAGCCTGGATCTAGACCAGCCCCAGCATTTT. The chain carries TRBV6-5 and TRBJ1-5; D unresolved. Germline lookup yields CDR1 MNHEY and CDR2 SVGAGI. The CDR3 has 13 residues. V lost 6 bases, J lost 7 bases, and 13 bases lay in between.

This rearrangement joins TRBV29-1 to TRBJ1-2; 11 bases map to TRBD1. V shed 6 bases, J shed 4 bases, and the junction held 4 bases outside the gene matches. The CDR3 covers 13 residues. Per germline, CDR1 SQVTM and CDR2 ANQGSEA. The CDR3 DNA sequence: TGCAGCGTCGCCGGGACAGGGGGCTATGGCTACACCTTC. It yields the protein CSVAGTGGYGYTF.

The J gene is TRBJ1-6, the V gene TRBV6-1; D uncertain. Germline assignment: CDR1 MNHNS and CDR2 SASEGT. The CDR3 has 16 residues. With 1 base removed from V and 9 bases from J, the gap between germline ends came to 16 bases. The CDR3 nucleotides read TGTGCCAGCAGTGAAGACACATCAATTCTGGCTTCACCCCTCCACTTT. Its protein is CASSEDTSILASPLHF.

This clone was found once. The chain has TRBV29-1 and TRBJ1-2; D is uncertain. This CDR3 contains 13 residues. V lost 7 bases, J lost 8 bases, and 20 bases lay in between. CDR1 SQVTM and CDR2 ANQGSEA come from the germline V gene. This CDR3 is CSAHDWAGSGYTF. DNA for the CDR3: TGCAGCGCCCATGACTGGGCGGGTTCCGGCTACACCTTC.

The chain joins TRBV11-2 to TRBJ1-1; the D gene is possibly TRBD1 (5 bases). Germline V CDR1 and CDR2: SGHAT, FQNNGV. The ends were cut back, 4 bases at V and 10 bases at J, with 19 bases in the middle. The CDR3 covers 14 residues. As DNA, the CDR3 is TGTGCCAGCAGCTCCGGCTGGGCAGGGTCTGGAGCTTTCTTT. Translating it yields CASSSGWAGSGAFF.

This clone has only one observation. V is TRBV28 and J is TRBJ1-1; 8 bases agree with TRBD1. The CDR3 length is 16 residues. With 7 bases clipped from V and 0 bases from J, the junction kept 10 bases outside the gene matches. Germline loops: CDR1 MDHEN, CDR2 SYDVKM. The DNA for the CDR3 is TGTGCCAGCATACTCCCTAGACAGGGGATGAACACTGAAGCTTTCTTT. This gives the protein CASILPRQGMNTEAFF.

V and J are TRBV27 and TRBJ2-5; 11 nucleotides align to TRBD2. TRBJ2-7 explains the end of the DNA better; the J call may be wrong. Germline V gene data show CDR1 as MNHEY and CDR2 as SMNVEV (reference sequence). This CDR3 contains 14 residues. The CDR3 protein is CASSLFLAGGEQYF. The CDR3 DNA reads TGTGCCAGCAGTTTATTTCTAGCGGGAGGCGAGCAGTACTTC.

CDR3 residues: CASEEVRSEAFF. The CDR3 DNA reads as TGTGCCAGCGAGGAGGTGCGCTCTGAAGCTTTCTTT. V gene TRBV2 combines with J gene TRBJ1-1; D gene unclear. Germline lookup yields CDR1 SNHLY and CDR2 FYNNEI. The CDR3 has 12 amino acids. Trimming pared 8 bases from V and 6 bases from J, leaving 13 bases between.

The chain employs TRBV7-9 and TRBJ2-1; maybe TRBD2 (5 bases). Trimming shortened V by 1 base and J by 4 bases, and 11 bases separated the two germline ends. The germline gives CDR1 SEHNR, CDR2 FQNEAQ (reference sequence). The CDR3 has 15 amino acids. Here the CDR3 DNA reads TGTGCCAGCAGCTTAGAAGTCGGGGTTTACAATGAGCAGTTCTTC. Amino acids: CASSLEVGVYNEQFF. The full variable domain, completed using reference TRBV7-9 and TRBJ2-1, is DTGVSQNPRHKITKRGQNVTFRCDPISEHNRLYWYRQTLGQGPEFLTYFQNEAQLEKSRLLSDRFSAERPKGSFSTLEIQRTEQGDSAMYLCASSLEVGVYNEQFFGPGTRLTVL.

This rearrangement joins TRBV11-2 to TRBJ2-7, with a possible D match to TRBD2 (6 bases). V lost 7 bases to trimming and J lost 5 bases, with 18 bases between them. The CDR3 sequence is 14 residues long. CDR1 and CDR2 (germline): SGHAT, FQNNGV. CDR3 region: CASTPFGGGDEQYF. CDR3 sequence (DNA): TGTGCCAGCACCCCCTTTGGGGGAGGCGACGAGCAGTACTTC. The full variable domain, with the rest looked up from reference TRBV11-2 and TRBJ2-7, is EAGVAQSPRYKIIEKRQSVAFWCNPISGHATLYWYQQILGQGPKLLIQFQNNGVVDDSQLPKDRFSAERLKGVDSTLKIQPAKLEDSAVYLCASTPFGGGDEQYFGPGTRLTVT.

A remark on this clone: The junction shows a germline mismatch at one end, possibly a read error. CDR3 in amino acids: CASSQDSTGFYGYTF. CDR3 DNA: TGCGCCAGCAGTCAAGATAGCACAGGGTTCTATGGCTACACCTTC. This rearrangement joins TRBV4-3 to TRBJ1-2, with a weak D call TRBD1 (6 bases). Germline V gives CDR1 LGHNA, CDR2 YSLEER. The CDR3 totals 15 residues.

V is TRBV4-2 and J is TRBJ1-3; D call uncertain. V lost 1 base to trimming and J lost 4 bases, with 8 bases between them. Germline CDR1 is LGHNA and CDR2 is YNFKEQ. This CDR3 spans 14 amino acids. The DNA of the CDR3 is TGTGCCAGCAGCCAAGTGGTACCGGGAAACACCATATATTTT. Amino acids: CASSQVVPGNTIYF.

The chain links TRBV4-2 to TRBJ2-7; the D gene is possibly TRBD2 (6 bases). The length of the CDR3 is 15 residues. V was clipped by 1 base and J by 2 bases, with 12 bases between them. Germline V lookup: CDR1 LGHNA, CDR2 YNFKEQ. The CDR3 DNA reads as TGTGCCAGCAGCCAAGCGGGTAGCGGTACCTACGAGCAGTACTTC. It is translated as CASSQAGSGTYEQYF.

V gene TRBV7-6 combines with J gene TRBJ2-5; possibly TRBD2 for D (6 bases). CDR1 and CDR2 from the germline V gene are SGHVS and FNYEAQ. Trimming removed 0 bases at V and 2 bases at J, with 16 bases between. The CDR3 is 17 amino acids. CDR3 sequence (DNA): TGTGCCAGCAGCTTAGCGTTTGGTAGCGGAGATCAAGAGACCCAGTACTTC. Amino acids: CASSLAFGSGDQETQYF.

In its sample, this clone was seen once. The genes are TRBV9 and TRBJ2-5, with D possibly TRBD2 on 6 matching bases. Germline CDR1 is SGDLS and CDR2 is YYNGEE. Deletions cut 0 bases from V and 2 bases from J, with 14 bases between. The CDR3 has 16 amino acids. Here the CDR3 reads CASSVGRVGVQETQYF. For the CDR3, the DNA is TGTGCCAGCAGCGTAGGGAGGGTCGGGGTTCAAGAGACCCAGTACTTC.

This clone occurred a few times. CDR3 sequence (DNA): TGTGCCAGCAGCTTCGGGACAGGGGAGACTGAAGCTTTCTTT. It is translated as CASSFGTGETEAFF. The gene calls are TRBV11-2 and TRBJ1-1, with TRBD1 matching 10 bases. The CDR3 runs to 14 residues. CDR1 and CDR2 from the germline V gene are SGHAT and FQNNGV. V dropped 3 bases and J dropped 5; count of bases not matched to a gene: 3.

The chain uses TRBV7-3 and TRBJ2-1, with 10 nucleotides matching TRBD1. From germline, CDR1 is SGHTA and CDR2 FQGTGA. This CDR3 is 15 amino acids long. V was pared by 5 bases and J by 4 bases, with 5 bases of the junction left unmatched. In DNA, the CDR3 is TGTGCCAGCAGCCCCGGGACAGGGGTTTACAATGAGCAGTTCTTC. Its translation is CASSPGTGVYNEQFF.

The chain has TRBV7-9 and TRBJ2-7; 10 bases fit TRBD2. J was trimmed by 0 bases and V by 4 bases; bases with no gene match: 9. In germline, CDR1 is SEHNR, CDR2 FQNEAQ (reference sequence). The CDR3 covers 17 residues. The CDR3 DNA reads TGTGCCAGCAGCTCACTAGCGGGAACCACTCTCTCCTACGAGCAGTACTTC. Amino acids: CASSSLAGTTLSYEQYF.

The chain carries TRBV7-9 and TRBJ2-7; D gene uncertain. V was clipped by 2 bases and J by 3 bases, with 11 bases between them. Germline-derived CDR1 and CDR2 are SEHNR and FQNEAQ (reference sequence). This CDR3 contains 14 residues. The CDR3 spells CASSLYVSDYEQYF. The CDR3 bases are TGTGCCAGCAGCTTATACGTCAGTGACTACGAGCAGTACTTC.

CDR3 sequence reads: CASSLTGTSAAEQYF. Here the CDR3 DNA reads TGTGCCAGCAGCTTGACCGGGACTAGCGCAGCCGAGCAGTACTTC. The rearrangement joins TRBV13 to TRBJ2-7, with TRBD2 matching 10 bases. Germline V gives CDR1 PRHDT, CDR2 FYEKMQ (reference sequence). The V segment lost 3 bases and the J segment 6 bases; nucleotides outside the gene matches: 8. The CDR3 is made up of 15 amino acids.

The chain joins TRBV4-1 to TRBJ2-7; 9 nucleotides align to TRBD2. Germline V gene lookup returns CDR1 MGHRA and CDR2 YSYEKL. The CDR3 covers 16 residues. Trimming took 2 bases from V and 5 from J; bases not matched to a gene: 10. The CDR3 here is CASSQSSGRNYDEQYF. The CDR3 DNA follows: TGCGCCAGCAGCCAAAGTAGCGGGAGAAACTATGACGAGCAGTACTTC.

The gene calls are TRBV7-9 and TRBJ2-5, with TRBD1 as a possible D gene (6 bases). CDR1 and CDR2 from the germline V gene are SEHNR and FQNEAQ (reference sequence). The CDR3 runs 16 residues. The germline V and J ends were trimmed by 4 bases and 4 bases, with 19 bases remaining between them. CDR3 DNA: TGTGCCAGCAGCTCTAACAGGGCTACGTCGCGAGAGACCCAGTACTTC. It is translated as CASSSNRATSRETQYF.

V gene TRBV21-1 combines with J gene TRBJ2-2; the D segment call TRBD1 is taken from the table without a DNA check. TRBV21-1 is listed as a pseudogene. This CDR3 region has 16 residues. This chain's CDR3 is CASSKFGTENTGELFF. CDR3 bases: TGTGCCAGCAGCAAATTTGGGACAGAGAACACCGGGGAGCTGTTTTTT.